The rows below give T cell receptor beta chains drawn from one sample of a study of blood T cell repertoires in COVID-19. Clones were read by immunoSEQ multiplex PCR, and TCRdb kept only the in-frame ones, dropping some. The repertoire consists of about 240,000 clones, with approximately 78% occurring once and the leading ten covering 3.4%. Sequencing input: peripheral blood. These receptors were taken from a woman aged 18 to 35 with acute or convalescent COVID-19. The CDR3 runs from the conserved cysteine through the conserved F or W. The D gene is left open where the match is weak. Clone size is given for some rows only: seen once, a few or many times, or a class if the clone is expanded.

d_gene	v_gene	j_gene	abundance	CDR3aa	CDR3nt
TRBD1	TRBV30	TRBJ2-2	.	CAWGDRAANTGELFF	TGTGCCTGGGGGGACAGGGCCGCGAACACCGGGGAGCTGTTTTTT
.	TRBV7-8	TRBJ1-3	.	CASSTHLTGLSGNTIYF	TGTGCCAGCAGCACCCATCTTACAGGGCTCTCTGGAAACACCATATATTTT
TRBD2	TRBV19	TRBJ2-1	.	CASGGEGSYNEQFF	TGTGCCAGTGGTGGGGAGGGGTCCTACAATGAGCAGTTCTTC
TRBD1	TRBV9	TRBJ1-3	.	CASSDRDRGETSGNTIYF	TGTGCCAGCAGCGACCGGGACAGGGGCGAAACCTCTGGAAACACCATATATTTT
.	TRBV7-9	TRBJ1-1	few	CASSPQKNTEAFF	TGTGCCAGCAGCCCCCAGAAGAACACTGAAGCTTTCTTT
.	TRBV6-2/TRBV6-3	TRBJ2-1	once	CASSYSGHRSEQFF	TGTGCCAGCAGTTATAGCGGCCATAGGAGTGAGCAGTTCTTC
TRBD2	TRBV7-2	TRBJ2-1	.	CASSSLAGGPGEQFF	TGTGCCAGCAGCTCACTAGCGGGAGGGCCCGGCGAGCAGTTCTTC
.	TRBV6-2/TRBV6-3	TRBJ2-1	.	CASSPYQSSYNEQFF	TGTGCCAGCAGTCCCTATCAAAGCTCCTACAATGAGCAGTTCTTC
.	TRBV5-1	TRBJ2-1	.	CASTITGRRFF	TGCGCCAGCACAATAACAGGGCGGAGGTTCTTC
TRBD2	TRBV6-5	TRBJ2-1	.	CASSTSGRMYEQFF	TGTGCCAGCAGTACTAGCGGGAGGATGTATGAGCAGTTCTTC
.	TRBV15	TRBJ1-4	.	CATSIARYNEKLFF	TGTGCCACCAGCATCGCCAGGTATAATGAAAAACTGTTTTTT
TRBD1	TRBV6-1	TRBJ2-7	.	CASSEPGQGYEQYF	TGTGCCAGCAGTGAGCCGGGACAGGGCTACGAGCAGTACTTC
TRBD2	TRBV7-2	TRBJ2-7	.	CASSLEGSGTSYEQYF	TGTGCCAGCAGCTTAGAAGGTAGCGGGACCTCCTACGAGCAGTACTTC
.	TRBV2	TRBJ1-5	.	CASSDGQLGQPQHF	TGTGCCAGCAGTGATGGACAGTTGGGTCAGCCCCAGCATTTT
TRBD1	TRBV27	TRBJ1-2	few	CASTKQGARGYGYTF	TGTGCCAGCACCAAACAGGGGGCGCGCGGCTATGGCTACACCTTC
.	TRBV7-3	TRBJ2-3	once	CASSPGLKADTQYF	TGTGCCAGCAGCCCCGGACTGAAAGCAGATACGCAGTATTTT
.	TRBV29-1	TRBJ2-3	.	CSVGGKSTDTQYF	TGCAGCGTTGGCGGAAAAAGCACAGATACGCAGTATTTT
TRBD1	TRBV30	TRBJ2-7	.	CAWRARTGTKAQYF	TGTGCCTGGAGAGCACGGACAGGAACAAAGGCGCAGTACTTC
TRBD1	TRBV7-2	TRBJ1-2	.	CASSQGDRAGGYTF	TGTGCCAGCAGCCAAGGGGACAGGGCCGGTGGCTACACCTTC
TRBD2	TRBV9	TRBJ2-3	.	CASSSDRTSGGSTDTQYF	TGTGCCAGCAGCTCAGACCGCACTAGCGGAGGCTCCACAGATACGCAGTATTTT
TRBD1	TRBV2	TRBJ2-1	.	CASSDRDREAYNEQFF	TGTGCCAGCAGTGACCGGGACAGGGAGGCCTACAATGAGCAGTTCTTC
.	TRBV5-6	TRBJ1-1	.	CASSLWLRERRAFF	TGTGCCAGCAGCTTATGGTTACGGGAGCGGAGGGCTTTCTTT
.	TRBV30	TRBJ2-3	.	CAWSASLDTQYF	TGTGCCTGGAGTGCCAGTTTAGATACGCAGTATTTT
TRBD2	TRBV4-3	TRBJ2-3	.	CASSPLRGEGDTQYF	TGCGCCAGCAGCCCCCTCCGGGGGGAGGGAGATACGCAGTATTTT
TRBD2	TRBV11-2	TRBJ2-3	few	CASSLGSSGSEGTDTQYF	TGTGCCAGCAGCTTAGGGTCTAGCGGGAGTGAGGGCACAGATACGCAGTATTTT
.	TRBV6-5	TRBJ1-3	once	CASSYSERSGNTIYF	TGTGCCAGCAGTTACTCGGAGCGCTCTGGAAACACCATATATTTT
TRBD2	TRBV6-5	TRBJ2-1	.	CASRTLADNEQFF	TGTGCCAGCAGGACCCTAGCGGACAATGAGCAGTTCTTC
TRBD1	TRBV29-1	TRBJ1-2	few	CSVQGQGPGYTF	TGCAGCGTTCAGGGACAGGGCCCTGGCTACACCTTC
.	TRBV5-4	TRBJ2-1	.	CASTQRVGGGHNEQFF	TGTGCCAGCACCCAACGGGTGGGAGGAGGACACAATGAGCAGTTCTTC
TRBD1	TRBV6-6	TRBJ1-5	once	CASSYSGQLPQHF	TGTGCCAGCAGTTACTCGGGACAGTTGCCCCAGCATTTT
.	TRBV6-5	TRBJ1-5	.	CASWEGWGDQPQHF	TGTGCCAGCTGGGAGGGTTGGGGGGATCAGCCCCAGCATTTT
TRBD1	TRBV6-2/TRBV6-3	TRBJ1-2	.	CASSPRGQGVHYGYTF	TGTGCCAGCAGCCCCCGCGGGCAGGGGGTCCACTATGGCTACACCTTC
.	TRBV7-6	TRBJ2-7	few	CASSSTVYEQYF	TGTGCCAGCAGCTCAACAGTCTACGAGCAGTACTTC
.	TRBV14	TRBJ2-2	.	CASSARWGSLNTGELFF	TGTGCCAGCAGCGCCCGTTGGGGCAGCCTTAACACCGGGGAGCTGTTTTTT
.	TRBV10-3	TRBJ2-2	.	CAISDTEFGELFF	TGTGCCATCAGTGACACAGAGTTCGGGGAGCTGTTTTTT